This T cell receptor (beta chain) was observed in a study of T cells after yellow fever vaccination (dated by TCRdb to about 2019). Broadly, across the study: The SMART-Seq v4 Ultra Low Input RNA kit was used to prepare libraries from fractions with low cell numbers. To follow T-cell clones before and after both primary and booster YFV17D yellow fever vaccination, bulk TCR alpha and beta repertoires underwent longitudinal sequencing. Blood samples were taken at several timepoints before and after primary and secondary immunization, and bulk PBMC replicates and cell subsets were isolated. Two healthy male donors, one aged 18 to 29 and one aged 30 to 39 years, were included in the cohort.

This clonotype showed up just a few times. The antigen it recognizes is unknown. No much larger clone exists at a distance of one base, and base qualities are not known. General study outcomes and caveats: Computational filtering was needed because FACS-sorted repertoires could contain abundant contaminating clonotypes from the bulk population. The secondary T-cell response was found to be weaker but faster than the primary response, with a peak reached on day 5 rather than on day 15. After the booster, most of the clones that had expanded following primary vaccination were detected again (roughly 97% of CD4 and around 90% of CD8), which suggests that memory was broadly maintained. Because only two donors were included in the study, the extent to which the findings can be generalized is limited. A small share of clonotypes occurred in both CD4 and CD8 compartments, likely arising from convergent recombination.

There are 14 amino acids in the CDR3, from cysteine to phenylalanine inclusive. CDR3 DNA only is kept here, 42 bases in frame from base 1. Reading the germline V gene (reference sequence) gives CDR1 DFQATT and CDR2 SNEGSKA. Compared with germline, V lacks 1 base and J lacks 2 bases; bases without a gene match: 4. The treatment or condition tag for this specimen amounts to: live attenuated yellow fever vaccine strain. At every blood-draw timepoint, two biological replicates of bulk PBMCs were collected. A standard Ficoll-Paque protocol was used to isolate PBMCs from peripheral blood. TriZol was used to extract RNA from bulk PBMCs, from CD4 and CD8 fractions, and from dextramer-positive and dextramer-negative fractions. TCR cDNA was synthesized by 5'RACE template switching, which introduced a universal primer site and unique molecular identifiers. Priming of cDNA synthesis was performed from both the TCR alpha and TCR beta constant segments. Two PCR steps were used to amplify libraries, with sample barcodes and sequencing adapters being added in the second step. Sequencing of libraries was done on Illumina HiSeq 2500 (2x100 bp) or NovaSeq (2x150 bp). The authors' pipeline ran thus. Reads were demultiplexed and collapsed into UMI consensus sequences with MIGEC, and V(D)J alignment was performed with MiXCR. Vaccine-responding clonotypes were defined with edgeR using replicate PBMC samples, requiring FDR below 0.01 and a log2 fold change above 5 up to day 15. Each bulk clonotype was labeled CD4 or CD8 based on which sequenced repertoire, CD4 or CD8, contained the clonotype at higher abundance. TCRdb handled the public reads itself, with Q25 trimming in fastp and clone calling in MiXCR, and kept productive beta chains. For every CDR3 protein sequence, its rows merge into one entry that carries the most common genes and DNA. These V and J calls derive from TCRdb rather than the authors' analysis. The sample contains some 600,000 distinct CDR3 sequences, about 12% of them found a single time. The top ten clonotypes cover more than 12% of the sample.

The receptor comes from a man aged 25-45 years who received the YFV17D yellow fever vaccine. The receptor chain draws on TRBV20-1 and TRBJ2-5, and TRBD1 matches 7 of the central bases. The sequences come from PBMCs, collected on the day of the yellow fever booster vaccination. The CDR3 here reads CSARGTGFQETQYF. The DNA sequence is given as TGCAGTGCTAGAGGGACAGGTTTTCAAGAGACCCAGTACTTC.